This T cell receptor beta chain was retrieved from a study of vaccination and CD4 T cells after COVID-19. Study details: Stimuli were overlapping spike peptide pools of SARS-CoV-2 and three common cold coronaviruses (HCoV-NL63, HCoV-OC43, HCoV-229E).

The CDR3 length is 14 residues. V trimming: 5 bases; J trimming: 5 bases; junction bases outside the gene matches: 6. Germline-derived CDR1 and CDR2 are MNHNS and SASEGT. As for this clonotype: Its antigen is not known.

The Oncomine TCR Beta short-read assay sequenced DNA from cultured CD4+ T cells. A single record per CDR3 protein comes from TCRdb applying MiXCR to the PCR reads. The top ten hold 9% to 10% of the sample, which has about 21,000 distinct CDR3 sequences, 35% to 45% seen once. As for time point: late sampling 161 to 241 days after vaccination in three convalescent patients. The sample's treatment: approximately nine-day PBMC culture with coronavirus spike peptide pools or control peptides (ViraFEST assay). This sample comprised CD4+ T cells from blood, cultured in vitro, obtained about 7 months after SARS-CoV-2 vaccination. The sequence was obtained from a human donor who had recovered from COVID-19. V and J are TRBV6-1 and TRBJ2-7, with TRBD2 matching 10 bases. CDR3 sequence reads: CASSRAGGPHEQYF. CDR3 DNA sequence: TGTGCCAGCAGTCGAGCGGGAGGGCCCCACGAGCAGTACTTC.